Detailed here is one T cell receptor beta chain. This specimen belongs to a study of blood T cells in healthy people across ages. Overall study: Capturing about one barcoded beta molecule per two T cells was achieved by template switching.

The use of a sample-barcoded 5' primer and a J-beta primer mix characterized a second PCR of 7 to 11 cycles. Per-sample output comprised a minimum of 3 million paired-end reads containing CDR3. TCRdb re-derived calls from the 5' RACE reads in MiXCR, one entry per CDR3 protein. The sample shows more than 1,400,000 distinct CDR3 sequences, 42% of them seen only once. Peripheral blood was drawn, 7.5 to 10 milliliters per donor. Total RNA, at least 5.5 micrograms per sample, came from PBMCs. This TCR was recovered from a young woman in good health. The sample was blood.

The CDR3 loop reads CASSQGNVLHF. In nucleotides, the CDR3 is TGTGCCAGCAGCCAAGGGAACGTCCTCCACTTT. The V and J genes are TRBV3-1 and TRBJ1-6; no reliable D call. CDR3 length equals 11 residues. The V and J ends lost 1 base and 15 bases respectively, with 7 bases between them. Germline V gene lookup returns CDR1 LGHDT and CDR2 YNNKEL (reference sequence).